The T cell receptor (beta chain) under discussion was sequenced for a study of cytomegalovirus exposure and HLA in healthy donors. This clone was picked up many times. As yet, its antigen is unknown. 13 Jbeta primers and 60 Vbeta primers were used for the PCR. Some clones are missing from TCRdb's copy, which holds only in-frame ones; the method was immunoSEQ multiplex PCR. The repertoire consists of around 100,000 clones, with under 80% occurring once and the leading ten covering around a tenth. The CDR3 runs 14 residues. Germline CDR1 is SGHDT and CDR2 is YYEEEE. Deletions cut 4 bases from V and 1 base from J, with 9 bases between. Overall study findings and caveats: There were some public TCRs occurring in many donors, but most TCR sequences were rare.

The clonotype was recovered from a young woman in good health and CMV-seropositive. The sample consisted of PBMCs. The chain is built from TRBV5-6 and TRBJ1-3, with D tentatively TRBD1 (6 bases). The CDR3 region is CASSVRGSGNTIYF. The CDR3 bases are TGTGCCAGCAGCGTCAGGGGTTCTGGAAACACCATATATTTT. Full variable domain (remainder filled in from reference TRBV5-6 and TRBJ1-3): DAGVTQSPTHLIKTRGQQVTLRCSPKSGHDTVSWYQQALGQGPQFIFQYYEEEERQRGNFPDRFSGHQFPNYSSELNVNALLLGDSALYLCASSVRGSGNTIYFGEGSWLTVV.